Following are 21 T cell receptor beta chains from one sample sequenced in a study of identical twins. TCRdb ran MiXCR on the 5' RACE reads and lists one entry per CDR3 protein. This sample has 690,000 or so distinct CDR3 sequences, with 5.5% to 7.5% found just once. Source material: naive T cells sorted from blood. The receptors derive from a man between 18 and 35 years old in good health.

This clonotype was counted many times. The genes are TRBV20-1 and TRBJ1-4; D unresolved. Trimming took 2 bases from V and 5 from J, leaving 15 bases between them. Germline V gene sequence: CDR1 DFQATT, CDR2 SNEGSKA (reference sequence). The CDR3 totals 15 residues. The CDR3 nucleotides read TGCAGTGCTAGACCCCGCCGGGTTGCGAATGAAAAACTGTTTTTT. Amino acid sequence: CSARPRRVANEKLFF.

This clonotype was seen repeatedly, ten times or more. The chain has TRBV12-3 or TRBV12-4 and TRBJ2-5; unclear D gene. The CDR3 runs to 14 residues. The V gene lost 7 bases and the J gene lost 2 bases, with 14 bases spanning the gap. The CDR3 is CASNSPDKQETQYF. The CDR3 DNA follows: TGTGCCAGCAATTCTCCAGACAAGCAAGAGACCCAGTACTTC.

This clonotype was recorded many times. The V gene is TRBV9, the J gene TRBJ2-1; D perhaps matches TRBD1 (6 bases). V lost 3 bases, J lost 11 bases, and 9 bases lay in between. CDR1 SGDLS and CDR2 YYNGEE come from the germline V gene. The CDR3 contains 11 residues. The CDR3 nucleotides are TGTGCCAGCAGCGGGACAGACAAGCAGTTCTTC. Translated, it gives CASSGTDKQFF.

This clonotype was recorded at least ten times. This chain connects TRBV2 to TRBJ2-5; possible D gene TRBD2, 5 bases. The germline V gene has CDR1 SNHLY and CDR2 FYNNEI. V lost 11 bases to trimming and J lost 3 bases, with 16 bases between them. The CDR3 loop spans 13 amino acids. CDR3 residues: CAGSPDSKETQYF. The CDR3 region has the DNA TGTGCCGGATCCCCGGACTCTAAAGAGACCCAGTACTTC.

This clonotype was recorded at least ten times. The V gene is TRBV15, the J gene TRBJ2-1; TRBD2 matches at 16 bases. The CDR3 is made up of 15 amino acids. Germline CDR1 and CDR2: LNHNV and YYDKDF (reference sequence). V dropped 5 bases and J dropped 13; count of bases not matched to a gene: 8. CDR3 DNA: TGTGCCACCAGCCCTTCGGGACTAGCGGGAGGGGTACAGTTCTTC. Translation: CATSPSGLAGGVQFF.

In its sample, this clonotype was seen many times. The rearrangement uses TRBV9 and TRBJ2-3, with a tentative D call TRBD2 (5 bases). Germline CDR1 SGDLS, CDR2 YYNGEE. CDR3 size: 14 residues. V was clipped by 3 bases and J by 2 bases, with 10 bases between them. CDR3 residues: CASSARTYTDTQYF. The CDR3 nucleotides read TGTGCCAGCAGCGCACGGACTTACACAGATACGCAGTATTTT.

The sample holds many counts of this clonotype. The chain joins TRBV5-4 to TRBJ2-5, with D unresolved. Trimming cost V 1 base and J 1 base, with 14 bases left between them. This CDR3 region has 16 residues. Germline V CDR1 and CDR2: SGHNT, YYREEE (reference sequence). CDR3 loop: CASSLPGRRSQETQYF. CDR3 DNA: TGTGCCAGCAGCTTGCCCGGACGACGGTCCCAAGAGACCCAGTACTTC.

The chain couples TRBV5-1 to TRBJ1-1, with 10 bases lining up with TRBD1. Germline V gene data show CDR1 as SGHRS and CDR2 as YFSETQ. The CDR3 has 16 residues. Trimming removed 5 bases from V and 5 bases from J; junction bases left unmatched: 12. The DNA for the CDR3 is TGCGCCAGCAGTCTGCCGGGACAGGGGAGGTGGACTGAAGCTTTCTTT. Translation: CASSLPGQGRWTEAFF.

This clonotype was seen repeatedly, ten times or more. The rearrangement uses TRBV20-1 and TRBJ1-5, with a weak D call TRBD1 (6 bases). The CDR3 runs 14 residues. With 3 bases removed from V and 2 bases from J, the gap between germline ends came to 11 bases. CDR1 is DFQATT, CDR2 SNEGSKA, per germline (reference sequence). For the CDR3, the DNA is TGCAGTGCTAGTGCGCCAGGGGGCAATCAGCCCCAGCATTTT. Translated: CSASAPGGNQPQHF.

The table lists this clonotype with a few counts. This chain links TRBV2 with TRBJ2-7; D is ambiguous. This CDR3 is 13 amino acids long. Germline CDR1 is SNHLY and CDR2 is FYNNEI. V was trimmed by 10 bases and J by 1 base, leaving 14 bases between them. The DNA of the CDR3 is TGTGCCATCCTGGCTCTCGGATCCTACGAGCAGTACTTC. Its protein is CAILALGSYEQYF.

This clonotype came up many times. The rearrangement uses TRBV20-1 and TRBJ2-5; D may be TRBD2 (5 bases). The CDR3 runs 13 residues. V lost 0 bases to trimming and J lost 4 bases, with 9 bases between them. The germline V gene encodes CDR1 DFQATT and CDR2 SNEGSKA (reference sequence). The CDR3 region is CSARDLSGETQYF. In nucleotides, the CDR3 is TGCAGTGCTAGAGACCTGAGCGGAGAGACCCAGTACTTC.

This clonotype was counted many times. This rearrangement joins TRBV15 to TRBJ2-7, with a weak D call TRBD1 (6 bases). CDR3 length: 15 residues. Trimming removed 1 base from V and 2 bases from J, with 12 bases in between. Germline loops: CDR1 LNHNV, CDR2 YYDKDF (reference sequence). The CDR3, as DNA: TGTGCCACCAGCAGAGGGGCAGGGGATACCTACGAGCAGTACTTC. This sequence encodes CATSRGAGDTYEQYF.

This clonotype has at least ten counts. J is TRBJ2-7 and V is TRBV12-3 or TRBV12-4; D perhaps matches TRBD2 (5 bases). The CDR3 runs 15 residues. Trimming shortened V by 1 base and J by 1 base, and 11 bases separated the two germline ends. The CDR3, as DNA: TGTGCCAGCAGTTTAGAGCAGCGGCAGTCCTACGAGCAGTACTTC. It translates to CASSLEQRQSYEQYF.

This clonotype was seen more than once but under ten times. The rearrangement links TRBV11-2 to TRBJ1-1; no firm D call. CDR1 is SGHAT, CDR2 FQNNGV, per germline. The CDR3 consists of 14 residues. With 2 bases removed from V and 8 bases from J, the gap between germline ends came to 15 bases. DNA for the CDR3: TGTGCCAGCAGCTTAACCCCATCCGGATACGAAGCTTTCTTT. This gives the protein CASSLTPSGYEAFF.

This clonotype was picked up many times. CDR3 residues: CSVHRGPRQGRWGQPQHF. CDR3 DNA: TGCAGCGTTCATAGAGGTCCCCGACAGGGAAGATGGGGTCAGCCCCAGCATTTT. The chain employs TRBV29-1 and TRBJ1-5; 7 nucleotides align to TRBD1. Trimming cost V 5 bases and J 6 bases; bases outside gene matches: 22. Germline CDR1 and CDR2: SQVTM and ANQGSEA. The CDR3 is 18 amino acids.

This clonotype came up many times. V is TRBV7-2 and J is TRBJ1-4; D unresolved. This CDR3 has 13 amino acids. V lost 4 bases to trimming and J lost 5 bases, with 8 bases between them. Looked up from germline, CDR1 is SGHTA and CDR2 is FQGNSA. The CDR3 region is CASSSSRNEKLFF. Written as DNA, the CDR3 is TGTGCCAGCAGCTCATCACGGAATGAAAAACTGTTTTTT.

In its sample, this clonotype was seen many times. The rearrangement joins TRBV29-1 to TRBJ2-1, with 11 bases matching TRBD1. CDR3 length: 14 residues. V shed 7 bases and J 6 bases; nucleotides not matched to a gene: 8. The germline V gene has CDR1 SQVTM and CDR2 ANQGSEA. As DNA, the CDR3 is TGCAGCGCTAAGAGGGACAGGGGGATCAATGAGCAGTTCTTC. It codes for CSAKRDRGINEQFF.

This clonotype was counted many times. This chain connects TRBV27 to TRBJ2-1; 11 bases fit TRBD2. The V segment lost 4 bases and the J segment 4 bases; nucleotides outside the gene matches: 6. The CDR3 spans 16 residues. CDR1 is MNHEY and CDR2 is SMNVEV in the germline V gene (reference sequence). As DNA, the CDR3 is TGTGCCAGCAGTTCCCTTGGGACTAGCGGATACAATGAGCAGTTCTTC. It translates to CASSSLGTSGYNEQFF.

This clonotype came up a few times. The rearrangement links TRBV11-2 to TRBJ2-5; 10 nucleotides align to TRBD1. Germline V lookup: CDR1 SGHAT, CDR2 FQNNGV. CDR3 length: 19 amino acids. V shed 2 bases, J shed 1 base, and the junction held 13 bases outside the gene matches. The CDR3 DNA is TGTGCCAGCAGCTTAATACAATGGGACAGGGGTCAGCCCCAAGAGACCCAGTACTTC. Encoded protein: CASSLIQWDRGQPQETQYF.

V is TRBV27 and J is TRBJ1-2; 9 nucleotides agree with TRBD1. Trimming took 4 bases from V and 1 from J; bases not matched to a gene: 4. The CDR3 has 15 residues. From germline, CDR1 is MNHEY and CDR2 SMNVEV (reference sequence). The CDR3 region is CASSSPGQGNYGYTF. The CDR3 bases are TGTGCCAGCAGTTCGCCGGGACAGGGTAACTATGGCTACACCTTC.

The chain combines TRBV4-1 with TRBJ1-1, with 7 bases that match TRBD1. Losses at the gene ends were 3 bases for V and 1 base for J; bases not matched to a gene: 5. The V gene's germline CDR1 is MGHRA and CDR2 YSYEKL. The CDR3 runs to 15 residues. CDR3 protein: CASSHRAGGNTEAFF. The CDR3 region has the DNA TGCGCCAGCAGCCACAGGGCAGGGGGGAACACTGAAGCTTTCTTT.